These 32 T cell receptor beta chains were all obtained from the same sample, sequenced in a study of CD4 T cells in relation to SARS-CoV-2 and coronaviruses. Some clones are missing from TCRdb's copy, which holds only in-frame ones; the method was immunoSEQ multiplex PCR. Of some 30,000 clones in the sample, about three quarters were seen once. Their antigens are not known. The unexposed donors gave CD4+ T cells in about 2011-2018, prior to COVID-19. Isolation of CD4+ T cells took place after less than twelve days in culture. Material for sequencing was CD4+ T cells from PBMCs, cultured in vitro. The receptors were sampled from a human donor in good health.

The chain recombines TRBV7-2 with TRBJ2-1; D is ambiguous. CDR3 length: 12 residues. V gave up 5 bases and J gave up 7 bases, with 9 bases separating them. Germline CDR1 is SGHTA and CDR2 is FQGNSA. CDR3 nucleotides: TGTGCCAGCAGCCCAGAGAAAAATGAGCAGTTCTTC. Encoded protein: CASSPEKNEQFF. The full variable domain, with the rest looked up from reference TRBV7-2 and TRBJ2-1, is GAGVSQSPSNKVTEKGKDVELRCDPISGHTALYWYRQSLGQGLEFLIYFQGNSAPDKSGLPSDRFSAERTGGSVSTLTIQRTQQEDSAVYLCASSPEKNEQFFGPGTRLTVL.

This clone came up once. The V and J genes are TRBV6-5 and TRBJ1-4; possible D gene TRBD1, 6 bases. V was pared by 2 bases and J by 8 bases, with 12 bases between. The CDR3 covers 14 residues. Germline loops: CDR1 MNHEY, CDR2 SVGAGI. CDR3 in amino acids: CASSYTGGWEKLFF. In DNA form, the CDR3 reads TGTGCCAGCAGTTACACGGGGGGCTGGGAAAAACTGTTTTTT.

This sequence joins TRBV6-5 and TRBJ2-7, with 7 bases matching TRBD1. Germline trimming cut 7 bases from V and 4 bases from J; bases unmatched to any gene: 10. CDR1 MNHEY and CDR2 SVGAGI come from the germline V gene. The CDR3 covers 14 residues. CDR3 region: CASKAGTAKYEQYF. The CDR3 region has the DNA TGTGCCAGCAAGGCCGGGACAGCAAAGTACGAGCAGTACTTC.

This chain uses TRBV5-4 with TRBJ2-5, with 12 nucleotides matching TRBD2. Germline CDR1 SGHNT, CDR2 YYREEE (reference sequence). The CDR3 totals 16 residues. With V trimmed by 2 bases and J by 2 bases, 4 bases remained unmatched. In DNA, the CDR3 is TGTGCCAGCAGCTTCGGGCTAGCGGGAGGGCAAGAGACCCAGTACTTC. Its protein product is CASSFGLAGGQETQYF. Full variable domain (outside the CDR3, taken from reference TRBV5-4 and TRBJ2-5): ETGVTQSPTHLIKTRGQQVTLRCSSQSGHNTVSWYQQALGQGPQFIFQYYREEENGRGNFPPRFSGLQFPNYSSELNVNALELDDSALYLCASSFGLAGGQETQYFGPGTRLLVL.

The chain has TRBV5-1 and TRBJ2-7, with D perhaps assigned TRBD1 or TRBD2 (5 bases each). The germline gives CDR1 SGHRS, CDR2 YFSETQ. The V end lost 4 bases, the J end lost 4 bases, and 21 bases lay between the germline ends. The CDR3 is 16 residues long. CDR3 protein: CASSLRQPGTFYEQYF. The CDR3 DNA reads TGCGCCAGCAGCCTAAGGCAACCAGGGACCTTTTACGAGCAGTACTTC.

The chain recombines TRBV7-8 with TRBJ1-2, with TRBD1 identical over 8 bases. V lost 3 bases, J lost 3 bases, and 6 bases stayed unmatched. This CDR3 contains 15 residues. The germline V gene has CDR1 SGHVS and CDR2 FQNEAQ. CDR3 sequence (DNA): TGTGCCAGCAGCTTTCTGGACAGGGTGTACTATGGCTACACCTTC. Protein: CASSFLDRVYYGYTF.

The chain couples TRBV4-3 to TRBJ1-2, with TRBD1 as a possible D gene (5 bases). The CDR3 is made up of 15 amino acids. V was pared by 0 bases and J by 4 bases, with 12 bases between. Per germline, CDR1 LGHNA and CDR2 YSLEER. The DNA for the CDR3 is TGCGCCAGCAGCCAAGAGAGGCAGGGAGCCTATGGCTACACCTTC. It codes for CASSQERQGAYGYTF.

The genes are TRBV2 and TRBJ1-1; D is unresolved. CDR1 SNHLY and CDR2 FYNNEI come from the germline V gene. Trimming took 6 bases from V and 4 from J, leaving 9 bases between them. The CDR3 totals 12 residues. For the CDR3, the DNA is TGTGCCAGCAGGTGGTGGGGCACTGAAGCTTTCTTT. It encodes CASRWWGTEAFF.

This clone was detected only a few times. This chain connects TRBV7-9 to TRBJ2-7, with D possibly TRBD2 on 5 matching bases. CDR3 size: 14 residues. Germline lookup yields CDR1 SEHNR and CDR2 FQNEAQ (reference sequence). V was trimmed by 4 bases and J by 0 bases, leaving 10 bases between them. The CDR3 spells CASSSSGGSYEQYF. As DNA, the CDR3 is TGTGCCAGCAGCTCCTCCGGAGGCTCCTACGAGCAGTACTTC.

This clone appeared a few times. The chain links TRBV9 to TRBJ2-7, with 8 positions matching TRBD1. The germline gives CDR1 SGDLS, CDR2 YYNGEE. J lost 0 bases, V lost 4 bases, and 9 bases had no gene match. The CDR3 totals 16 residues. The CDR3 DNA follows: TGTGCCAGCAGCCCGAGGGACAGGCCCCCCTCCTACGAGCAGTACTTC. Its translation is CASSPRDRPPSYEQYF.

This chain joins TRBV7-2 and TRBJ1-3; a possible D gene is TRBD1 (5 bases). Germline values: CDR1 SGHTA, CDR2 FQGNSA. Trimming stripped 2 bases from V and 4 bases from J, with 12 bases between. This CDR3 has 15 residues. CDR3 loop: CASSLSSGSGNTIYF. The CDR3 DNA sequence: TGTGCCAGCAGCTTATCTTCAGGGTCCGGAAACACCATATATTTT.

The chain combines TRBV19 with TRBJ1-2, with 8 bases lining up with TRBD1. Germline V lookup: CDR1 LNHDA, CDR2 SQIVND (reference sequence). After removal of 5 bases from V and 5 bases from J, the junction contained 10 bases not matched to a gene. This CDR3 has 15 amino acids. CDR3 coding DNA: TGTGCCAGTAGTCCAGGACAGGGCCCTAGTTATGGCTACACCTTC. This encodes CASSPGQGPSYGYTF.

The V gene is TRBV5-1, the J gene TRBJ1-2; no clear D gene. V lost 4 bases to trimming and J lost 3 bases, with 19 bases between them. The CDR3 has 16 residues. Per germline, CDR1 SGHRS and CDR2 YFSETQ. For the CDR3, the DNA is TGCGCCAGCAGCCCCGCCTCGCGAGGGCCCGACTATGGCTACACCTTC. Its protein is CASSPASRGPDYGYTF.

This clone has just a few counts. The chain recombines TRBV19 with TRBJ2-2; 16 bases align to TRBD2. Germline V gene sequence: CDR1 LNHDA, CDR2 SQIVND (reference sequence). CDR3 length equals 18 residues. With V trimmed by 3 bases and J by 1 base, 2 bases remained unmatched. CDR3 DNA sequence: TGTGCCAGTAGTATGGGACTAGCGGGAGGGATGAACACCGGGGAGCTGTTTTTT. This gives the protein CASSMGLAGGMNTGELFF.

V and J are TRBV7-7 and TRBJ1-5; no firm D call. This CDR3 region has 17 residues. Trimming pared 7 bases from V and 0 bases from J, leaving 19 bases between. The germline V gene encodes CDR1 SSHAT and CDR2 FNYEAQ (reference sequence). The CDR3 coding sequence is TGTGCCAGCACTTCCATAGCCTCCTCGGATAGCAATCAGCCCCAGCATTTT. Protein product: CASTSIASSDSNQPQHF.

The rearrangement joins TRBV5-4 to TRBJ1-4; D not certain. V was clipped by 0 bases and J by 7 bases, with 13 bases between them. The germline V gene has CDR1 SGHNT and CDR2 YYREEE (reference sequence). The CDR3 totals 15 residues. CDR3 region: CASSLDLALGEKLFF. The CDR3 DNA reads as TGTGCCAGCAGCTTGGACTTAGCGCTGGGTGAAAAACTGTTTTTT.

This clone has just one count. The chain is built from TRBV4-2 and TRBJ2-1; 9 bases map to TRBD2. Germline CDR1 reads LGHNA; CDR2 reads YNFKEQ. This CDR3 has 14 amino acids. Trimming cost V 0 bases and J 10 bases; bases outside gene matches: 4. The chain's CDR3 is CASSQDGTSTEQFF. The DNA of the CDR3 is TGTGCCAGCAGCCAAGATGGGACTAGCACCGAGCAGTTCTTC.

This sequence joins TRBV4-1 and TRBJ1-1; 9 bases fit TRBD1. The CDR3 covers 15 residues. Germline V gene lookup returns CDR1 MGHRA and CDR2 YSYEKL. With V trimmed by 1 base and J by 5 bases, 5 bases remained unmatched. The chain's CDR3 is CASSQAYRGRTEAFF. DNA of the CDR3: TGCGCCAGCAGCCAAGCGTACAGGGGGCGGACTGAAGCTTTCTTT.

CDR3 loop: CASSSRAGGTDTQYF. The CDR3 region has the DNA TGTGCCAGCAGTTCTCGCGCGGGGGGCACAGATACGCAGTATTTT. The V gene is TRBV6-2 or TRBV6-3, the J gene TRBJ2-3, with 7 positions matching TRBD2. The germline gives CDR1 MNHEY, CDR2 SVGEGT. This CDR3 is 15 amino acids long. V lost 4 bases to trimming and J lost 1 base; unmatched junction nucleotides: 5.

The V and J genes are TRBV5-5 and TRBJ1-2; 8 nucleotides agree with TRBD1. The V and J ends lost 4 bases and 3 bases, in that order; junction bases with no gene match: 5. Germline loops: CDR1 SGHKS, CDR2 YYEKEE (reference sequence). The CDR3 contains 14 residues. Here the CDR3 DNA reads TGTGCCAGCAGCACCAGGGGGCTTGACTATGGCTACACCTTC. This gives the protein CASSTRGLDYGYTF. The whole variable domain, remainder taken from reference TRBV5-5 and TRBJ1-2, is DAGVTQSPTHLIKTRGQQVTLRCSPISGHKSVSWYQQVLGQGPQFIFQYYEKEERGRGNFPDRFSARQFPNYSSELNVNALLLGDSALYLCASSTRGLDYGYTFGSGTRLTVV.

This clone was recorded a few times. Other nucleotide sequences in the sample specify the same CDR3. The chain carries TRBV5-1 and TRBJ2-3; D gene uncertain. With 5 bases removed from V and 0 bases from J, the gap between germline ends came to 13 bases. Germline values: CDR1 SGHRS, CDR2 YFSETQ. There are 15 residues in the CDR3. CDR3 region: CASSLDRPSTDTQYF. CDR3 in DNA: TGCGCCAGCAGTCTGGACCGGCCTAGCACAGATACGCAGTATTTT. Combining the CDR3 with reference TRBV5-1 and TRBJ2-3 gives the whole variable domain KAGVTQTPRYLIKTRGQQVTLSCSPISGHRSVSWYQQTPGQGLQFLFEYFSETQRNKGNFPGRFSGRQFSNSRSEMNVSTLELGDSALYLCASSLDRPSTDTQYFGPGTRLTVL.

The chain uses TRBV6-5 and TRBJ1-2; 9 bases fit TRBD1. CDR1 and CDR2 from the germline V gene are MNHEY and SVGAGI. The V and J ends lost 6 bases and 4 bases, in that order; junction bases with no gene match: 6. The CDR3 consists of 14 residues. The CDR3 bases are TGTGCCAGCAGACAACAGGGGGCGAGCTATGGCTACACCTTC. This encodes CASRQQGASYGYTF.

The genes are TRBV19 and TRBJ1-1; D is undetermined. Per the germline V gene, CDR1 is LNHDA and CDR2 is SQIVND (reference sequence). Trimming removed 3 bases at V and 6 bases at J, with 17 bases between. There are 15 residues in the CDR3. The CDR3 here is CASSIARVGRAEAFF. The CDR3 coding sequence is TGTGCCAGTAGTATCGCCCGGGTCGGTCGCGCTGAAGCTTTCTTT. The entire variable domain, with the rest obtained from reference TRBV19 and TRBJ1-1, is as follows: DGGITQSPKYLFRKEGQNVTLSCEQNLNHDAMYWYRQDPGQGLRLIYYSQIVNDFQKGDIAEGYSVSREKKESFPLTVTSAQKNPTAFYLCASSIARVGRAEAFFGQGTRLTVV.

The chain is built from TRBV7-9 and TRBJ2-5, with D perhaps TRBD1 (6 bases). Per the germline V gene, CDR1 is SEHNR and CDR2 is FQNEAQ (reference sequence). V gave up 1 base and J gave up 0 bases, with 12 bases separating them. The CDR3 is 16 amino acids. The CDR3 DNA sequence: TGTGCCAGCAGCTTAGTGGGGACATGGTACCAAGAGACCCAGTACTTC. This encodes CASSLVGTWYQETQYF.

This rearrangement joins TRBV30 to TRBJ1-1; D may be TRBD1 (5 bases). CDR3 length equals 13 residues. V shed 1 base and J shed 5 bases, with 11 bases lying between them. The germline gives CDR1 GTSNPN, CDR2 SVGIG (reference sequence). CDR3 sequence reads: CAWSEGRRTEAFF. CDR3 sequence (DNA): TGTGCCTGGAGTGAGGGGCGTCGAACTGAAGCTTTCTTT.

V is TRBV30 and J is TRBJ1-3; D is uncertain. V was pared by 0 bases and J by 1 base, with 7 bases between. The CDR3 is 14 residues long. The V gene's germline CDR1 is GTSNPN and CDR2 SVGIG (reference sequence). CDR3 in amino acids: CAWSVERSGNTIYF. The DNA of the CDR3 is TGTGCCTGGAGTGTAGAACGATCTGGAAACACCATATATTTT.

The table lists this clone with a count of one. The chain joins TRBV5-8 to TRBJ2-1; D may be TRBD1 or TRBD2 (5 bases each). In germline, CDR1 is SGHTS, CDR2 YDEGEE. The CDR3 runs 15 residues. Deletions cut 6 bases from V and 4 bases from J, with 17 bases between. The CDR3: CASTHWGSRYNEQFF. CDR3 in DNA: TGTGCCAGCACCCACTGGGGGTCGAGGTACAATGAGCAGTTCTTC.

The chain joins TRBV18 to TRBJ1-5; possible D gene TRBD1, 6 bases. The CDR3 runs 14 residues. Trimming removed 6 bases from V and 5 bases from J, with 14 bases in between. From germline, CDR1 is KGHSH and CDR2 LQKENI. CDR3 coding DNA: TGTGCCAGCTCCGTGGGGGCAACCGATCAGCCCCAGCATTTT. Translation: CASSVGATDQPQHF.

This chain joins TRBV6-5 and TRBJ1-5, with D perhaps matching TRBD1 (5 bases). The CDR3 runs to 14 residues. The V gene's germline CDR1 is MNHEY and CDR2 SVGAGI. V was clipped by 4 bases and J by 3 bases, with 10 bases between them. CDR3 in amino acids: CASSFQGPNQPQHF. The CDR3 DNA sequence: TGTGCCAGCAGTTTCCAGGGCCCCAATCAGCCCCAGCATTTT.

V usage is TRBV4-1 and J usage is TRBJ2-5; 10 positions match TRBD2. This CDR3 contains 18 residues. Germline V CDR1 and CDR2: MGHRA, YSYEKL. V shed 2 bases, J shed 5 bases, and the junction held 14 bases outside the gene matches. For the CDR3, the DNA is TGCGCCAGCAGCCAAAACCCCTCCCTAACTAGCGGGGAGGAGACCCAGTACTTC. Translating gives CASSQNPSLTSGEETQYF.

This chain links TRBV5-1 with TRBJ2-7, with D possibly being TRBD1 (5 bases). Looked up from germline, CDR1 is SGHRS and CDR2 is YFSETQ. The CDR3 runs 14 residues. The V end lost 7 bases, the J end lost 0 bases, and 14 bases lay between the germline ends. The CDR3 nucleotides are TGCGCCAGCGCCCCCGGCAGGGCCTCCTACGAGCAGTACTTC. Its protein product is CASAPGRASYEQYF.

This clone was found a few times. The V call is TRBV30, the J call TRBJ2-7; weak D call: TRBD1 (6 bases). The CDR3 length is 13 residues. Per germline, CDR1 GTSNPN and CDR2 SVGIG (reference sequence). Deletions cut 2 bases from V and 3 bases from J, with 11 bases between. CDR3 coding DNA: TGTGCCTGGAGTAGCGGACAGCACTACGAGCAGTACTTC. Protein product: CAWSSGQHYEQYF. Filled out from reference TRBV30 and TRBJ2-7, the complete variable domain reads SQTIHQWPATLVQPVGSPLSLECTVEGTSNPNLYWYRQAAGRGLQLLFYSVGIGQISSEVPQNLSASRPQDRQFILSSKKLLLSDSGFYLCAWSSGQHYEQYFGPGTRLTVT.